The present TCR beta chain was sequenced within a study of blood T cell repertoires in COVID-19. Study as a whole: Both acute and convalescent COVID-19 samples were obtained from the United States, Italy and Spain. From T cells, B-cell-depleted T cells, or PBMCs came the material, which was cDNA or gDNA.

Authors' analysis steps: Using reference gene primer amplification, nucleated cell counts were estimated. This table comes from immunoSEQ multiplex PCR, and its TCRdb copy is limited to in-frame clones, with some not included. V and J calls and clone size are as listed in that table; D and trimming were resolved from the DNA. The sample contains about 150,000 clones, about 86% of which appear only once. V trimming: 5 bases; J trimming: 3 bases; junction bases outside the gene matches: 11. Germline CDR1 is MNHNY and CDR2 is SVGAGI (reference sequence). The CDR3 sequence is 16 residues long. The sample comprised peripheral blood. The chain couples TRBV6-6 to TRBJ2-7; 9 bases are shared with TRBD1. The clonotype comes from a woman aged 45-59 years with active or convalescent COVID-19. CDR3 DNA: TGTGCCAGCAGTCCCCCACCGGGACAGGGTGGCTACGAGCAGTACTTC. It encodes CASSPPPGQGGYEQYF.